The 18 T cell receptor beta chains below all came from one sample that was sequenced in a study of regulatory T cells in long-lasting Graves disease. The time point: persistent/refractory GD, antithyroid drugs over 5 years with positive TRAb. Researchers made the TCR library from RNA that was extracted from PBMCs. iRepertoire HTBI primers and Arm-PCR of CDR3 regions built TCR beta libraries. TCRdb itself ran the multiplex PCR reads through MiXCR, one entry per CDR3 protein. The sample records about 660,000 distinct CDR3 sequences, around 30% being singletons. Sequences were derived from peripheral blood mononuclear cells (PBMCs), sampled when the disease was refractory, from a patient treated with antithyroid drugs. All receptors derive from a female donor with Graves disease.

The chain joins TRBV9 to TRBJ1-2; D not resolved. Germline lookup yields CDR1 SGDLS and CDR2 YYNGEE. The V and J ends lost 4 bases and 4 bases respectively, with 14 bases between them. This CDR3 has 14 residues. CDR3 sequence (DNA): TGTGCCAGCAGCCCCGGCCTCGGCGTCTATGGCTACACCTTC. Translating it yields CASSPGLGVYGYTF.

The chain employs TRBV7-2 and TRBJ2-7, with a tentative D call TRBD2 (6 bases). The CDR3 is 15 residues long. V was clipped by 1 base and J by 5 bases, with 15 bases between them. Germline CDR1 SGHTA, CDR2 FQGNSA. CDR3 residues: CASSLVGSGDHEQYF. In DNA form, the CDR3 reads TGTGCCAGCAGCTTAGTCGGCTCGGGGGACCACGAGCAGTACTTC.

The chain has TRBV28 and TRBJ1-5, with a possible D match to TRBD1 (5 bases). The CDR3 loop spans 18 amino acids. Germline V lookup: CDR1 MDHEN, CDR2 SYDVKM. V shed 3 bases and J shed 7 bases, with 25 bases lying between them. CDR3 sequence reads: CASSFKRGWGSLGQPQHF. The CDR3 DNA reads TGTGCCAGCAGTTTTAAAAGGGGTTGGGGTTCGTTGGGCCAGCCCCAGCATTTT.

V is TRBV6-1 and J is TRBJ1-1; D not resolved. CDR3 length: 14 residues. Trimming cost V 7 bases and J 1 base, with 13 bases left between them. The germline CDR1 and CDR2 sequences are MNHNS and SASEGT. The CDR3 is CASKSPRANTEAFF. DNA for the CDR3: TGTGCCAGCAAATCCCCCCGGGCGAACACTGAAGCTTTCTTT.

CDR3 protein: CASSQSGRDNTEAFF. CDR3 nucleotide sequence: TGTGCCAGCAGCCAGTCCGGACGGGATAACACTGAAGCTTTCTTT. The V and J genes are TRBV7-9 and TRBJ1-1; D is unresolved. Germline lookup yields CDR1 SEHNR and CDR2 FQNEAQ (reference sequence). V lost 5 bases, J lost 2 bases, and 15 bases lay in between. The CDR3 has 15 amino acids.

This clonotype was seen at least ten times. This CDR3 reads CASSLPCQGLLPPYEQYF. The CDR3 DNA reads TGTGCCAGCAGTTTGCCGTGCCAGGGGCTTCTACCCCCCTACGAGCAGTACTTC. The chain couples TRBV12-3 or TRBV12-4 to TRBJ2-7; perhaps TRBD1 as D (6 bases). V was pared by 3 bases and J by 2 bases, with 23 bases between. CDR3 length equals 18 residues.

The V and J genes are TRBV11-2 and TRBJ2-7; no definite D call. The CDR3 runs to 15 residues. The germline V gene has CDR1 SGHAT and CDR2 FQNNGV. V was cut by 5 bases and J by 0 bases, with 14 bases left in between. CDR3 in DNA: TGTGCCAGCAGCGGGCGCTACCAGAGCTCCTACGAGCAGTACTTC. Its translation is CASSGRYQSSYEQYF.

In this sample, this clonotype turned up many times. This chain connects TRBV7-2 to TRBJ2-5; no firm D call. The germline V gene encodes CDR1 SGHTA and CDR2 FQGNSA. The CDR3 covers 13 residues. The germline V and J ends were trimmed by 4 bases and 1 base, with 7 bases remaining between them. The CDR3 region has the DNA TGTGCCAGCAGCTACCGGACCCAAGAGACCCAGTACTTC. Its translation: CASSYRTQETQYF.

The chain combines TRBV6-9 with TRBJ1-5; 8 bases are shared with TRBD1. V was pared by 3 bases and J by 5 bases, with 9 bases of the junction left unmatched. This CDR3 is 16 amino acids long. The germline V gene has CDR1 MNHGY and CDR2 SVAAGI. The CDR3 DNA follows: TGTGCCAGCAGTTACTCCAGGGGGCGAGAATATCAGCCCCAGCATTTT. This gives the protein CASSYSRGREYQPQHF.

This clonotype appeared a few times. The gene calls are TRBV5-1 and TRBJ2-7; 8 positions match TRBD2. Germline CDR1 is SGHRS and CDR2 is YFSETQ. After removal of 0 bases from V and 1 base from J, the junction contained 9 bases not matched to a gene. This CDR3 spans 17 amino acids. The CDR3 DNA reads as TGCGCCAGCAGCTTGGCCTCGGGAGCGGGAGTGTCCTACGAGCAGTACTTC. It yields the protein CASSLASGAGVSYEQYF.

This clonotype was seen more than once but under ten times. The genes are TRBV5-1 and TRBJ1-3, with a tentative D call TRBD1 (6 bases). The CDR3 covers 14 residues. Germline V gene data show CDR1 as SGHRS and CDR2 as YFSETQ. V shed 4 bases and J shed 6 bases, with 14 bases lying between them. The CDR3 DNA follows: TGCGCCAGCAGCAACACAGGGCGCGAAAACACCATATATTTT. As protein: CASSNTGRENTIYF.

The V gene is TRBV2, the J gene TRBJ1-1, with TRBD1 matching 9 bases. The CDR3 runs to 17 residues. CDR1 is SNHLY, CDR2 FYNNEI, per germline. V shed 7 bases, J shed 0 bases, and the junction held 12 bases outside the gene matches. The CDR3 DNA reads TGTGCCAGCACCTCCCAGGGACAGGGTTTTGTGAACACTGAAGCTTTCTTT. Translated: CASTSQGQGFVNTEAFF.

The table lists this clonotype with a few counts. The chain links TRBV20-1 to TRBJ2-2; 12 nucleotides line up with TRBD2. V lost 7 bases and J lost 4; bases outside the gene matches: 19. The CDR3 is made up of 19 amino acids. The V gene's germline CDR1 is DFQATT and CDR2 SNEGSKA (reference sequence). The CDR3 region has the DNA TGCAGTGACCGTTATAAGACTAGCGGGAGAAATCGGGGCACCGGGGAGCTGTTTTTT. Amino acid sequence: CSDRYKTSGRNRGTGELFF.

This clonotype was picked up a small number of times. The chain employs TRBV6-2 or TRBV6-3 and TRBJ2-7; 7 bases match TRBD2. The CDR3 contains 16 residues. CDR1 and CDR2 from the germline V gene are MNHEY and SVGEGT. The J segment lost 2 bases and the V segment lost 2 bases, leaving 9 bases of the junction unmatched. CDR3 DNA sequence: TGTGCCAGCAGTTACGGGGCTAGCGGAGGCCCCTACGAGCAGTACTTC. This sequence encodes CASSYGASGGPYEQYF.

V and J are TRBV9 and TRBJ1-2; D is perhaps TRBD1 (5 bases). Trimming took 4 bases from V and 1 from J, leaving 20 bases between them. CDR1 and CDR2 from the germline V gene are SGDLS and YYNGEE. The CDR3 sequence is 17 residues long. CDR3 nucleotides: TGTGCCAGCAGCCTTTTCCGGGCAGGGAGGGGTAACTATGGCTACACCTTC. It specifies CASSLFRAGRGNYGYTF. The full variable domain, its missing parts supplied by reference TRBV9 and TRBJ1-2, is DSGVTQTPKHLITATGQRVTLRCSPRSGDLSVYWYQQSLDQGLQFLIQYYNGEERAKGNILERFSAQQFPDLHSELNLSSLELGDSALYFCASSLFRAGRGNYGYTFGSGTRLTVV.

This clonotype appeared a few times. CDR3 coding DNA: TGTGCCAGTAGTATCCCGGGCAAGACGAACACTGAAGCTTTCTTT. Residues: CASSIPGKTNTEAFF. The chain couples TRBV19 to TRBJ1-1; D remains ambiguous. CDR3 size: 15 residues. Trimming pared 3 bases from V and 1 base from J, leaving 12 bases between. Germline V gives CDR1 LNHDA, CDR2 SQIVND (reference sequence).

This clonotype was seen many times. This chain's CDR3 is CASSFDRKVGYTF. The CDR3 DNA reads TGTGCCAGCAGTTTCGACAGAAAGGTCGGCTACACCTTC. The chain joins TRBV27 to TRBJ1-2, with D perhaps TRBD1 (5 bases). CDR3 length: 13 residues. Germline assignment: CDR1 MNHEY and CDR2 SMNVEV (reference sequence). Trimming left V 3 bases short and J 8 bases short, with 13 bases between.

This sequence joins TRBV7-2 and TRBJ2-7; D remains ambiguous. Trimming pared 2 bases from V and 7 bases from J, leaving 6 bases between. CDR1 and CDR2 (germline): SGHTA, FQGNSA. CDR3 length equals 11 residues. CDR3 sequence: CASSLIWEQYF. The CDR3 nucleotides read TGTGCCAGCAGCTTAATATGGGAGCAGTACTTC.